A selection of T cell receptor beta chains follows, all from one sample in a study of siplizumab effects on memory and regulatory T cells. The method was immunoSEQ multiplex PCR; TCRdb's version includes in-frame clones alone and lacks a portion of them. The table has about 110,000 clones, roughly nine tenths seen once. Material for sequencing was Tregs sorted from blood. The source is a human donor in good health. The conserved cysteine and the conserved F or W are not part of the CDR3 here.

>TRBV28
ASSSVLGRVYEQY
>TRBV7-9
ASSSGTLNEKLF
>TRBV27
ASRITTGATNEKLF
>TRBV6-4
ASSEGQGRTDTQY
>TRBV27
ASTVAGGTIY
>TRBV5-1
ASSIGQGFYGYT
>TRBV30
AWSVIRGTEAF
>TRBV7-6
ASSLSGSDTQY
>TRBV2
ASRQGEANYGYT
>TRBV11-2
ASSLTGGPETQY
>TRBV9
ASSLPDPYYNEQF
>TRBV10-3
AISITSGKETQY
>TRBV2
ASKNSPNQPQH
>TRBV19
ASSMGTADGYT
>TRBV29-1
SAAASGGYNEQF
>TRBV19
ASSKMAGVNYGYT
>TRBV10-3
AISESRGGRNEKLF
>TRBV6-5
ASSYAGSYEQY
>TRBV6-6
ASSSNSRVRQPQH
>TRBV29-1
SVGDRGASPLH
>TRBV15
ATSRPGLGTDTQY
>TRBV5-1
ASSSGLAPNTGELF
>TRBV18
ASSPPRLSGNTIY
>TRBV2
ASSSKTSGRARLYEQY
>TRBV2
ASRPSGGGTGELF
>TRBV11-3
ASSLGGDTQY
>TRBV5-4
ASSPSPGNTIY
>TRBV6-1
ASSEPGTGFWKQY
>TRBV9
ASSVGQTLRGEAF
>TRBV15
ATSRDIAGRNTGELF
>TRBV6-6
ATRGTSGSYEQY
>TRBV11-1
ASSPGLAGVRGETQY
>TRBV11-2
ASSLDQPSGRETQY
>TRBV27
ASSLGTGYPYEQY
>TRBV14
ASSQGPYNSPLH
>TRBV7-9
ASGRRSEAKNIQY
>TRBV19
ASKDRSSYEQY
>TRBV2
ASSERPQRIQY
>TRBV7-2
ASSSWRGAETQY
>TRBV18
ASSPGSIEQY
>TRBV29-1
SGLGNTEAF
>TRBV2
ASSEDSWDEQY
>TRBV6-5
ASSYSGLASDTQY
>TRBV10-1
ASSESPPGLAGASYEQY
>TRBV18
ASSPRGLTYEQY
>TRBV7-9
ASSDWAMNTEAF